The 12 T cell receptor beta chains reported below all come from one sample, sequenced in a study of T cell responses to AZD1222 COVID-19 vaccine. Produced via immunoSEQ multiplex PCR; TCRdb's table is partial and in-frame only. The sample lists roughly 120,000 clones; 80% to 90% were seen once. The material sequenced was peripheral blood, taken on day 0 of AZD1222 vaccination. The receptors derive from an adult in good health.

CDR3 sequence reads: CASQRTSQGYNSPLHF. CDR3 DNA sequence: TGTGCCAGCCAAAGGACCTCACAGGGTTATAATTCACCCCTCCACTTT. The chain couples TRBV2 to TRBJ1-6, with D possibly matching TRBD1 (6 bases). Germline values: CDR1 SNHLY, CDR2 FYNNEI. Trimming removed 8 bases at V and 4 bases at J, with 18 bases between. The CDR3 totals 16 residues.

The CDR3 spells CASSFGGGRPDTQYF. As DNA, the CDR3 is TGTGCCAGCAGCTTCGGCGGGGGCCGGCCAGATACGCAGTATTTT. V is TRBV7-2 and J is TRBJ2-3; a weak D match, TRBD2 (7 bases). The V gene lost 3 bases and the J gene lost 4 bases, with 14 bases spanning the gap. This CDR3 comprises 15 residues. Germline V gives CDR1 SGHTA, CDR2 FQGNSA.

The table lists this clone with a few counts. J is TRBJ1-6 and V is TRBV11-3, with unresolved D. CDR1 SGHNT and CDR2 YENEEA come from the germline V gene. The CDR3 sequence is 15 residues long. The V gene lost 4 bases and the J gene lost 7 bases, with 14 bases spanning the gap. The CDR3 protein is CASSYGRLMNSPLHF. The CDR3 DNA reads TGTGCCAGCAGCTACGGACGGCTTATGAATTCACCCCTCCACTTT.

The CDR3 nucleotides are TGTGCCAGCAGAATGCGGGACAGGGTACGGGGGACTGATGAAAAACTGTTTTTT. It encodes CASRMRDRVRGTDEKLFF. V usage is TRBV28 and J usage is TRBJ1-4, with 9 bases that match TRBD1. In germline, CDR1 is MDHEN, CDR2 SYDVKM. The CDR3 consists of 18 residues. With 6 bases clipped from V and 6 bases from J, the junction kept 17 bases outside the gene matches.

This clone appeared a few times. In the same sample, other DNA sequences code for this CDR3. V usage is TRBV4-1 and J usage is TRBJ2-7; a weak D match, TRBD2 (5 bases). The CDR3 loop spans 15 amino acids. The ends were cut back, 2 bases at V and 5 bases at J, with 16 bases in the middle. Germline values: CDR1 MGHRA, CDR2 YSYEKL. The CDR3 spells CASSQTAVRRDEQYF. CDR3 bases: TGCGCCAGCAGCCAAACAGCGGTCAGGCGCGACGAGCAGTACTTC.

V and J are TRBV19 and TRBJ2-7; no firm D call. Trimming cost V 4 bases and J 2 bases, with 12 bases left between them. Germline-derived CDR1 and CDR2 are LNHDA and SQIVND (reference sequence). The CDR3 contains 14 residues. The CDR3 nucleotides are TGTGCCAGTAGTACCCTTCCCGAGCCCTACGAGCAGTACTTC. Amino acid sequence: CASSTLPEPYEQYF.

The CDR3 is CASSSEPGLASIEQFF. The CDR3, as DNA: TGTGCCAGCAGCTCAGAGCCGGGACTAGCGTCGATTGAGCAGTTCTTC. The chain uses TRBV7-2 and TRBJ2-1, with 10 bases aligning to TRBD2. V shed 4 bases, J shed 9 bases, and the junction held 12 bases outside the gene matches. The CDR3 is 16 residues long. Germline CDR1 SGHTA, CDR2 FQGNSA.

The chain combines TRBV14 with TRBJ2-7; D assignment may be TRBD1 or TRBD2 (5 bases each). CDR3 length: 13 amino acids. Trimming removed 6 bases at V and 5 bases at J, with 14 bases between. Germline-derived CDR1 and CDR2 are SGHDN and FVKESK. CDR3 DNA sequence: TGTGCCAGCAGGAGGGGCTCGGGCCACGAGCAGTACTTC. Protein sequence: CASRRGSGHEQYF.

The rearrangement uses TRBV2 and TRBJ2-2; possible D gene TRBD1, 5 bases. The CDR3 spans 14 residues. Germline CDR1 is SNHLY and CDR2 is FYNNEI. The V end was cut by 6 bases, the J end by 3 bases, with 11 bases between. CDR3 region: CASSVTAYTGELFF. CDR3 coding DNA: TGTGCCAGCAGCGTGACAGCTTACACCGGGGAGCTGTTTTTT. Supplemented by reference TRBV2 and TRBJ2-2, the full variable domain reads EPEVTQTPSHQVTQMGQEVILRCVPISNHLYFYWYRQILGQKVEFLVSFYNNEISEKSEIFDDQFSVERPDGSNFTLKIRSTKLEDSAMYFCASSVTAYTGELFFGEGSRLTVL.

The gene calls are TRBV5-4 and TRBJ1-3, with D perhaps TRBD1 (5 bases). The CDR3 has 15 amino acids. The V and J ends lost 5 bases and 3 bases respectively, with 15 bases between them. CDR1 and CDR2 from the germline V gene are SGHNT and YYREEE (reference sequence). The chain's CDR3 is CASRDTTGLGNTIYF. The CDR3 coding sequence is TGTGCCAGCAGAGACACCACAGGTCTTGGAAACACCATATATTTT.

About this clone itself: Other DNA sequences in the same sample also yield this CDR3. V usage is TRBV6-5 and J usage is TRBJ1-5, with TRBD1 identical over 10 bases. Germline-derived CDR1 and CDR2 are MNHEY and SVGAGI. This CDR3 region has 15 residues. Trimming removed 5 bases from V and 1 base from J; junction bases left unmatched: 2. The CDR3 coding sequence is TGTGCCAGCAGTAGGGACAGGGGAAGCAATCAGCCCCAGCATTTT. This codes for CASSRDRGSNQPQHF.

The sample holds a few counts of this clone. This chain links TRBV11-3 with TRBJ1-4; unclear D gene. The V gene's germline CDR1 is SGHNT and CDR2 YENEEA. V was pared by 3 bases and J by 5 bases, with 10 bases between. This CDR3 comprises 14 residues. The CDR3 DNA follows: TGTGCCAGCAGCTTTGGACGGGAAAATGAAAAACTGTTTTTT. Translated, it gives CASSFGRENEKLFF.